This T cell receptor beta chain appears in the sequencing data of a study of cytomegalovirus exposure and HLA in healthy donors. Study results and limitations: Later genetic work tied a missense DCLRE1C variant to beta-chain V and J trimming.

About this clone: The antigen is unknown.

This PCR relied on a set of 60 Vbeta primers and 13 Jbeta primers. This table comes from immunoSEQ multiplex PCR, and its TCRdb copy is limited to in-frame clones, with some not included. Among about 120,000 clones, 75% to 90% were seen once, and the ten largest hold 2% to 2.5%. V was trimmed by 7 bases and J by 2 bases, leaving 14 bases between them. The germline V gene encodes CDR1 MNHNS and CDR2 SASEGT. The CDR3 is 14 residues long. The sample was PBMCs. The source is a man under 40 in good health and CMV-seronegative. The chain links TRBV6-1 to TRBJ2-5; D might be TRBD2 (5 bases). CDR3 nucleotides: TGTGCCAGCATGGAAAGCGGTCTACAAGAGACCCAGTACTTC. It encodes CASMESGLQETQYF.